This T cell receptor beta chain was sequenced during a study of CD8 T cells in Susac syndrome. From blood CD8+ and CD4+ T cells, the TCR beta chain was sequenced. Included as multiple sclerosis controls were treatment-naive patients who had stable or active relapsing-remitting disease. The authors reverse transcribed roughly 0.5 to 1 ug RNA with random hexamers. TCR beta CDR3 was amplified by immunoSEQ multiplex PCR. This amplification extended across 54 Vbeta and 13 Jbeta segments. TCRdb fed the immunoSEQ multiplex PCR reads into MiXCR, producing one record per CDR3 protein. The table lists 300,000 to 350,000 distinct CDR3 sequences, about 90% of them singletons. The CDR3 consists of 14 residues. From germline, CDR1 is SEHNR and CDR2 FQNEAQ (reference sequence). The ends were cut back, 1 base at V and 3 bases at J, with 9 bases in the middle.

The chain recombines TRBV7-9 with TRBJ2-5; possibly TRBD1 for D (6 bases). Sequencing used CD4+ T cells from PBMCs. This sequence was found in a human donor with multiple sclerosis. The CDR3 here is CASSLGQGKETQYF. The CDR3 DNA follows: TGTGCCAGCAGCTTAGGTCAGGGGAAAGAGACCCAGTACTTC.